Listed here are 29 T cell receptor beta chains from one sample, sequenced in a study of T cells in Graves' hyperthyroidism and ophthalmopathy. RNA transcripts served as the template for amplifying TCR beta CDR3 regions. The HTBI primer set served for first-round RT-PCR of the TCR CDR3. One entry per CDR3 protein, called by TCRdb with MiXCR from the multiplex PCR reads. The table has roughly 420,000 distinct CDR3 sequences, 15% to 18% seen once. Sequenced input: blood. Receptor source: a woman aged 18-29 years with Graves' hyperthyroidism.

This clonotype was found many times. The chain joins TRBV18 to TRBJ1-5, with D possibly matching TRBD1 (5 bases). CDR3 length equals 14 residues. Trimming removed 3 bases from V and 5 bases from J, with 11 bases in between. In germline, CDR1 is KGHSH, CDR2 LQKENI. The CDR3 loop reads CASSPAGAYQPQHF. In DNA, the CDR3 is TGTGCCAGCTCACCCGCCGGGGCTTATCAGCCCCAGCATTTT.

This clonotype was seen ten or more times. The V and J genes are TRBV11-2 and TRBJ1-5; 7 nucleotides match TRBD1. The CDR3 has 15 residues. V lost 4 bases and J lost 3; bases outside the gene matches: 6. Germline values: CDR1 SGHAT, CDR2 FQNNGV. The CDR3 coding sequence is TGTGCCAGCAGCTCCAGACAGGGTCCCAATCAGCCCCAGCATTTT. Protein product: CASSSRQGPNQPQHF.

This clonotype showed up many times. The chain joins TRBV6-2 or TRBV6-3 to TRBJ1-5; 8 bases are shared with TRBD1. From germline, CDR1 is MNHEY and CDR2 SVGEGT. This CDR3 comprises 17 residues. V gave up 6 bases and J gave up 5 bases; unmatched junction bases: 15. The DNA of the CDR3 is TGTGCCAGCAGCCAACGGGTCGACAGGGGACTAGATCAGCCCCAGCATTTT. This gives the protein CASSQRVDRGLDQPQHF.

The genes are TRBV5-4 and TRBJ2-2; the match to TRBD2 covers 9 bases. The length of the CDR3 is 15 residues. Germline loops: CDR1 SGHNT, CDR2 YYREEE (reference sequence). J lost 6 bases, V lost 3 bases, and 6 bases had no gene match. CDR3 in amino acids: CASSSKRGEAGELFF. CDR3 coding DNA: TGTGCCAGCAGCTCGAAGCGGGGGGAGGCCGGGGAGCTGTTTTTT.

The chain uses TRBV12-3 or TRBV12-4 and TRBJ1-2, with a tentative D call TRBD1 (5 bases). The V end lost 7 bases, the J end lost 5 bases, and 20 bases lay between the germline ends. This CDR3 has 15 residues. CDR3 sequence reads: CASISGRGGIYGYTF. CDR3 in DNA: TGTGCCAGCATCTCCGGGAGGGGAGGGATATATGGCTACACCTTC.

This clonotype showed up many times. The J gene is TRBJ2-3, the V gene TRBV20-1; 7 positions match TRBD1. Germline CDR1 is DFQATT and CDR2 is SNEGSKA (reference sequence). After removal of 2 bases from V and 5 bases from J, the junction contained 7 bases not matched to a gene. This CDR3 region has 14 residues. The CDR3 nucleotides are TGCAGTGCTAGATCGGGACAGATCGTAGATACGCAGTATTTT. Translating gives CSARSGQIVDTQYF.

The chain carries TRBV9 and TRBJ1-1; TRBD1 is a possible D gene (5 bases). The CDR3 loop spans 13 amino acids. Germline V gene sequence: CDR1 SGDLS, CDR2 YYNGEE. Trimming removed 7 bases from V and 8 bases from J, with 18 bases in between. CDR3 DNA: TGTGCCAGCGGGGGGGGGGATGCCGGAGAAGCTTTCTTT. It translates to CASGGGDAGEAFF.

This clonotype was counted ten times or more. This chain joins TRBV11-2 and TRBJ2-7; 7 bases align to TRBD2. Per the germline V gene, CDR1 is SGHAT and CDR2 is FQNNGV. The CDR3 totals 14 residues. The V gene end was trimmed by 1 base and the J gene end by 2 bases; junction bases not matched to a gene: 2. CDR3 in amino acids: CASSLVAGAYEQYF. DNA for the CDR3: TGTGCCAGCAGCTTAGTGGCGGGGGCCTACGAGCAGTACTTC.

This clonotype was recorded many times. This chain connects TRBV6-1 to TRBJ2-3; D may be TRBD1 or TRBD2 (5 bases each). The CDR3 has 16 residues. Germline V gene sequence: CDR1 MNHNS, CDR2 SASEGT. V lost 5 bases, J lost 0 bases, and 15 bases lay in between. This chain's CDR3 is CASSKFLRDSTDTQYF. The DNA of the CDR3 is TGTGCCAGCAGTAAGTTTCTCCGGGACAGCACAGATACGCAGTATTTT.

This clonotype came up once. Sequence at one end of the junction differs from germline and may be a read error. This sequence joins TRBV2 and TRBJ2-3; unclear D gene. CDR3 size: 13 residues. CDR1 is SNHLY, CDR2 FYNNEI, per germline. CDR3 region: CASSQTSTDTLYF. Here the CDR3 DNA reads TGTGCCAGCAGTCAGACGAGCACAGATACGCTGTATTTT. Using reference TRBV2 and TRBJ2-3 for the parts outside the CDR3, the full variable domain is EPEVTQTPSHQVTQMGQEVILRCVPISNHLYFYWYRQILGQKVEFLVSFYNNEISEKSEIFDDQFSVERPDGSNFTLKIRSTKLEDSAMYFCASSQTSTDTLYFGPGTRLTVL.

This clonotype was detected many times. The J gene is TRBJ2-3, the V gene TRBV12-3 or TRBV12-4; the D gene is possibly TRBD2 (6 bases). Trimming took 7 bases from V and 0 from J, leaving 14 bases between them. The CDR3 totals 15 residues. CDR3 in amino acids: CASTSRLGSTDTQYF. The DNA of the CDR3 is TGTGCCAGCACCTCTCGACTAGGGAGCACAGATACGCAGTATTTT.

This chain connects TRBV10-3 to TRBJ2-3; D may be TRBD1 or TRBD2 (7 bases each). V lost 5 bases, J lost 1 base, and 16 bases lay in between. The V gene's germline CDR1 is ENHRY and CDR2 SYGVKD. The CDR3 has 16 residues. CDR3 coding DNA: TGTGCCATCAGTCCTCAGGGGGGGCTCCGCACAGATACGCAGTATTTT. Translation: CAISPQGGLRTDTQYF.

This chain joins TRBV10-3 and TRBJ2-2, with TRBD2 identical over 16 bases. Germline assignment: CDR1 ENHRY and CDR2 SYGVKD. V lost 3 bases to trimming and J lost 5 bases; unmatched junction nucleotides: 6. This CDR3 contains 18 residues. The CDR3 DNA reads TGTGCCATCAGTGACCCGGGACTAGCGGGAGGGTATACCGGGGAGCTGTTTTTT. Translation: CAISDPGLAGGYTGELFF.

This clonotype was counted a few times. The chain carries TRBV7-9 and TRBJ2-5; D remains unclear. V lost 0 bases and J 2 bases, leaving 7 bases between the germline ends. The germline V gene has CDR1 SEHNR and CDR2 FQNEAQ (reference sequence). This CDR3 has 14 amino acids. DNA of the CDR3: TGTGCCAGCAGCTTAGCTCACACTCAAGAGACCCAGTACTTC. This codes for CASSLAHTQETQYF.

The rearrangement links TRBV6-1 to TRBJ2-7, with D possibly being TRBD2 (6 bases). This CDR3 region has 13 residues. V was shortened by 6 bases and J by 0 bases, with 9 bases between the two germline ends. Germline CDR1 and CDR2: MNHNS and SASEGT. The DNA of the CDR3 is TGTGCCAGCAGACGGGAGAGCTCCTACGAGCAGTACTTC. Translated: CASRRESSYEQYF.

This clonotype was seen a handful of times. CDR3 coding DNA: TGTGCCAGCAGCTTAAAGGTGGCTAGCGGCGCCTACGAGCAGTACTTC. Translating it yields CASSLKVASGAYEQYF. This sequence joins TRBV7-2 and TRBJ2-7; TRBD2 matches at 7 bases. Germline-derived CDR1 and CDR2 are SGHTA and FQGNSA. The trim removed 2 bases at V and 2 bases at J, leaving 9 bases unmatched. The CDR3 is 16 amino acids.

This sequence joins TRBV10-1 and TRBJ2-1, with D possibly matching TRBD2 (7 bases). Germline CDR1 is WNHNN and CDR2 is SYGVQD (reference sequence). The CDR3 sequence is 13 residues long. Trimming took off 8 bases at V and 9 bases at J, with 17 bases between the two ends. The CDR3: CASRRGAGSEQFF. In DNA, the CDR3 is TGCGCCAGCCGTCGGGGGGCAGGTAGTGAGCAGTTCTTC.

This clonotype was recorded many times. V gene TRBV28 combines with J gene TRBJ2-7; 9 nucleotides line up with TRBD1. CDR3 length equals 17 residues. The junction had 17 bases not matched to a gene; V was cut back by 6 bases and J by 5 bases. Germline CDR1 MDHEN, CDR2 SYDVKM. The CDR3 loop is CASSPTTSGTGRHEQYF. CDR3 nucleotides: TGTGCCAGCAGCCCAACAACAAGCGGGACAGGGCGCCACGAGCAGTACTTC.

V usage is TRBV5-1 and J usage is TRBJ2-2, with D perhaps matching TRBD1 (6 bases). V lost 3 bases and J lost 1, with 13 bases in between. Germline values: CDR1 SGHRS, CDR2 YFSETQ. The CDR3 totals 16 residues. The CDR3 nucleotides are TGCGCCAGCAGCTGGACAGCAAGAGTGAACACCGGGGAGCTGTTTTTT. Translating gives CASSWTARVNTGELFF.

This clonotype has a count of ten or more. The rearrangement joins TRBV2 to TRBJ2-5; TRBD1 aligns across 11 bases. The germline CDR1 and CDR2 sequences are SNHLY and FYNNEI. CDR3 length: 14 amino acids. Germline trimming cut 6 bases from V and 4 bases from J; bases unmatched to any gene: 4. CDR3 DNA: TGTGCCAGCAGCCTCGGGACAGGGGGAGAGACCCAGTACTTC. Protein product: CASSLGTGGETQYF.

Ten or more counts support this clonotype. This chain connects TRBV19 to TRBJ1-1; unclear D gene. Germline V lookup: CDR1 LNHDA, CDR2 SQIVND (reference sequence). Deletions cut 3 bases from V and 2 bases from J, with 13 bases between. This CDR3 spans 15 amino acids. DNA for the CDR3: TGTGCCAGTAGTATCTTGGAGGGCAGCAACACTGAAGCTTTCTTT. Its protein is CASSILEGSNTEAFF.

This chain uses TRBV12-3 or TRBV12-4 with TRBJ1-5; no clear D. This CDR3 spans 12 amino acids. V dropped 3 bases and J dropped 6 bases, with 6 bases sitting between them. Here the CDR3 reads CASSFRFQPQHF. CDR3 coding DNA: TGTGCCAGCAGTTTTAGGTTTCAGCCCCAGCATTTT.

This clonotype was recorded at least ten times. This rearrangement joins TRBV7-2 to TRBJ1-6; D uncertain. Per the germline V gene, CDR1 is SGHTA and CDR2 is FQGNSA. CDR3 size: 16 residues. Trimming left V 1 base short and J 3 bases short, with 10 bases between. The CDR3 coding sequence is TGTGCCAGCAGCTTAGGGTGGCAGCACTATAATTCACCCCTCCACTTT. This translates into CASSLGWQHYNSPLHF.

This clonotype was counted many times. The gene calls are TRBV28 and TRBJ2-5; weak D call: TRBD1 (6 bases). The CDR3 runs to 14 residues. Germline V gene data show CDR1 as MDHEN and CDR2 as SYDVKM. Trimming cost V 3 bases and J 4 bases, with 12 bases left between them. CDR3 sequence: CASSLQGSAETQYF. The CDR3 DNA follows: TGTGCCAGCAGTTTGCAGGGGTCGGCAGAGACCCAGTACTTC.

This clonotype was counted a few times. The J gene is TRBJ2-5, the V gene TRBV7-9; no definite D call. V lost 5 bases and J 5 bases, leaving 15 bases between the germline ends. Germline V CDR1 and CDR2: SEHNR, FQNEAQ (reference sequence). This CDR3 is built from 14 residues. The DNA of the CDR3 is TGTGCCAGCAGCCTATGGGCCACAGAGGAGACCCAGTACTTC. It yields the protein CASSLWATEETQYF.

A remark on this clonotype: A read error may explain this, as a much larger clone is one base away. The chain has TRBV28 and TRBJ2-1; 10 bases match TRBD2. This CDR3 is 15 amino acids long. The germline gives CDR1 MDHEN, CDR2 SYDVKM. The CDR3, as DNA: TGTGCCGGCAGTCAGCTAGCGGGGGCCTACAATGAGCAGTTCTTC. Its protein is CAGSQLAGAYNEQFF.

At least ten counts were recorded for this clonotype. This chain links TRBV6-1 with TRBJ2-5; 11 bases are shared with TRBD2. J lost 6 bases, V lost 10 bases, and 10 bases had no gene match. The CDR3 runs 14 residues. Germline-derived CDR1 and CDR2 are MNHNS and SASEGT. The CDR3 coding sequence is TGTGCCACCAAGACTAGCGGGGAGAGGAAGACCCAGTACTTC. As protein: CATKTSGERKTQYF.

The rearrangement uses TRBV7-9 and TRBJ2-5; 8 nucleotides match TRBD1. J lost 4 bases, V lost 3 bases, and 7 bases had no gene match. Germline V gene sequence: CDR1 SEHNR, CDR2 FQNEAQ (reference sequence). The CDR3 sequence is 15 residues long. DNA for the CDR3: TGTGCCAGCAGCTTCTTCCAGGGGGCTGGAGAGACCCAGTACTTC. This gives the protein CASSFFQGAGETQYF.

In this sample, this clonotype turned up many times. The gene calls are TRBV11-2 and TRBJ2-3, with no clear D. Trimming shortened V by 4 bases and J by 0 bases, and 8 bases separated the two germline ends. CDR3 length: 14 amino acids. Germline V gene sequence: CDR1 SGHAT, CDR2 FQNNGV. For the CDR3, the DNA is TGTGCCAGCAGCTGGGGAACTAGCACAGATACGCAGTATTTT. Residues: CASSWGTSTDTQYF.